One and the same sample provided the 25 T cell receptor beta chains below, sequenced in a study of shared clonotypes between healthy human individuals. Selected positively for CCR7 and CD45RO-negative, naive CD8 cells excluded terminally differentiated effector memory CD45RA+ cells. The repertoire was sequenced with immunoSEQ multiplex PCR; TCRdb's copy has only in-frame clones and lacks some. The sample lists some 2 million clones, approximately 94% seen once, with 1% to 1.5% in the top ten. The sample taken for sequencing was naive CD8+ T cells sorted from blood. The receptors come from a man in his late teens or twenties in good health.

This clone has just one count. The sample has other DNA sequences that encode this CDR3 too. The chain carries TRBV4-1 and TRBJ2-7; D unclear. V gave up 0 bases and J gave up 3 bases, with 6 bases separating them. Germline values: CDR1 MGHRA, CDR2 YSYEKL. The CDR3 is 13 residues long. The CDR3 sequence: CASSQDELYEQYF. The CDR3 region has the DNA TGCGCCAGCAGCCAAGATGAGCTCTACGAGCAGTACTTC.

The chain couples TRBV7-2 to TRBJ1-1; 12 bases align to TRBD1. After removal of 5 bases from V and 0 bases from J, the junction contained 1 base not matched to a gene. This CDR3 region has 15 residues. CDR1 and CDR2 from the germline V gene are SGHTA and FQGNSA. The CDR3 spells CASSGDRGLNTEAFF. CDR3 sequence (DNA): TGTGCCAGCAGCGGGGACAGGGGGCTGAACACTGAAGCTTTCTTT.

This chain uses TRBV4-1 with TRBJ1-5; no clear D gene. Germline values: CDR1 MGHRA, CDR2 YSYEKL. Trimming left V 5 bases short and J 6 bases short, with 17 bases between. The CDR3 length is 15 residues. CDR3 in amino acids: CASSEIPPLTQPQHF. The CDR3 region has the DNA TGCGCCAGCAGCGAAATCCCACCCCTAACTCAGCCCCAGCATTTT.

With regard to this clone: The identical CDR3 is also encoded by other nucleotide sequences in the sample. The rearrangement links TRBV4-1 to TRBJ2-7; D possibly matches TRBD1 or TRBD2 (6 bases each). Per germline, CDR1 MGHRA and CDR2 YSYEKL. The CDR3 is made up of 15 amino acids. V gave up 0 bases and J gave up 4 bases, with 13 bases separating them. As DNA, the CDR3 is TGCGCCAGCAGCCAAGATCTTGGAGGGGGGTACGAGCAGTACTTC. Translation: CASSQDLGGGYEQYF.

The chain recombines TRBV19 with TRBJ1-5; D is uncertain. The V end lost 2 bases, the J end lost 1 base, and 9 bases lay between the germline ends. CDR1 LNHDA and CDR2 SQIVND come from the germline V gene (reference sequence). This CDR3 spans 15 amino acids. The CDR3, as DNA: TGTGCCAGTAGTATACCGGGTATAAGCAATCAGCCCCAGCATTTT. It specifies CASSIPGISNQPQHF.

DNA for the CDR3: TGCGCCAGCAGCCCAGGGACTAGCGGGAGGAGGACCGGGGAGCTGTTTTTT. The encoded protein is CASSPGTSGRRTGELFF. The gene calls are TRBV4-3 and TRBJ2-2; 15 nucleotides agree with TRBD2. The CDR3 sequence is 17 residues long. J gave up 5 bases and V 4 bases, and 5 bases lay outside the gene matches. The germline CDR1 and CDR2 sequences are LGHNA and YSLEER.

A remark on this clone: Other DNA sequences in the sample encode the same CDR3. V usage is TRBV6-5 and J usage is TRBJ2-7; D gene ambiguous. Trimming stripped 5 bases from V and 4 bases from J, with 9 bases between. CDR1 is MNHEY and CDR2 is SVGAGI in the germline V gene. CDR3 size: 12 residues. CDR3 sequence (DNA): TGTGCCAGCAGTACCACCGGGTACGAGCAGTACTTC. Translation: CASSTTGYEQYF.

The V and J genes are TRBV29-1 and TRBJ2-5; the D gene is possibly TRBD2 (5 bases). Germline V gene lookup returns CDR1 SQVTM and CDR2 ANQGSEA. Trimming pared 4 bases from V and 5 bases from J, leaving 11 bases between. The CDR3 totals 12 residues. The chain's CDR3 is CSVAASYETQYF. The CDR3 DNA reads TGCAGCGTTGCTGCTAGCTATGAGACCCAGTACTTC.

Only a few counts were recorded for this clone. This sample also contains other DNA sequences that code for the same CDR3. The chain carries TRBV4-1 and TRBJ1-2; the D is unclear. This CDR3 has 13 residues. Trimming removed 1 base from V and 3 bases from J, with 6 bases in between. CDR1 is MGHRA, CDR2 YSYEKL, per germline. Here the CDR3 reads CASSQVADYGYTF. CDR3 DNA sequence: TGCGCCAGCAGCCAAGTGGCAGACTATGGCTACACCTTC.

This clone appeared a single time. The CDR3 DNA follows: TGTGCCAGCTCGGAAGTGAGCACAGATACGCAGTATTTT. It yields the protein CASSEVSTDTQYF. V gene TRBV7-9 combines with J gene TRBJ2-3, with D hard to call. There are 13 residues in the CDR3. From germline, CDR1 is SEHNR and CDR2 FQNEAQ (reference sequence). Trimming pared 8 bases from V and 0 bases from J, leaving 9 bases between. Using reference TRBV7-9 and TRBJ2-3 for the parts outside the CDR3, the full variable domain is DTGVSQNPRHKITKRGQNVTFRCDPISEHNRLYWYRQTLGQGPEFLTYFQNEAQLEKSRLLSDRFSAERPKGSFSTLEIQRTEQGDSAMYLCASSEVSTDTQYFGPGTRLTVL.

CDR3 nucleotide sequence: TGTGCCAGCAGCCCGGACTCGAACACCGGGGAGCTGTTTTTT. It codes for CASSPDSNTGELFF. The V and J genes are TRBV5-6 and TRBJ2-2, with a weak D call TRBD2 (5 bases). Germline V gene lookup returns CDR1 SGHDT and CDR2 YYEEEE. The CDR3 loop spans 14 amino acids. V gave up 4 bases and J gave up 0 bases, with 7 bases separating them.

For this clone: Within the sample, other DNA sequences also encode this same CDR3. The chain combines TRBV7-9 with TRBJ2-5, with TRBD2 matching 14 bases. The length of the CDR3 is 15 residues. Per germline, CDR1 SEHNR and CDR2 FQNEAQ (reference sequence). The V and J ends lost 5 bases and 3 bases, in that order; junction bases with no gene match: 2. CDR3 in DNA: TGTGCCAGCAGCCAGGGACTAGCGGGGGAAGAGACCCAGTACTTC. Encoded protein: CASSQGLAGEETQYF.

This chain uses TRBV6-5 with TRBJ1-1, with D unclear. This CDR3 contains 11 residues. The V end was cut by 10 bases, the J end by 0 bases, with 6 bases between. Germline-derived CDR1 and CDR2 are MNHEY and SVGAGI. Here the CDR3 reads CATQVNTEAFF. CDR3 nucleotide sequence: TGTGCCACCCAGGTGAACACTGAAGCTTTCTTT.

This chain connects TRBV2 to TRBJ1-2; 8 nucleotides align to TRBD1. Per germline, CDR1 SNHLY and CDR2 FYNNEI. With V trimmed by 3 bases and J by 4 bases, 10 bases remained unmatched. The CDR3 length is 16 residues. CDR3 DNA: TGTGCCAGCAGTGATTTGACCACAGGGGGTGTCTATGGCTACACCTTC. Protein: CASSDLTTGGVYGYTF. The complete variable domain, with remaining parts taken from reference TRBV2 and TRBJ1-2, reads EPEVTQTPSHQVTQMGQEVILRCVPISNHLYFYWYRQILGQKVEFLVSFYNNEISEKSEIFDDQFSVERPDGSNFTLKIRSTKLEDSAMYFCASSDLTTGGVYGYTFGSGTRLTVV.

The chain joins TRBV21-1 to TRBJ1-3; the table names TRBD1, a call not compared with the DNA. TRBV21-1 has pseudogene status. The CDR3 loop spans 14 amino acids. The chain's CDR3 is CASSKAQGGNTIYF. The CDR3 DNA is TGTGCCAGCAGCAAAGCACAGGGGGGGAACACCATATATTTT.

The genes are TRBV27 and TRBJ2-6, with D hard to call. CDR3 size: 16 residues. Trimming removed 5 bases from V and 2 bases from J, with 13 bases in between. CDR1 is MNHEY, CDR2 SMNVEV, per germline (reference sequence). CDR3 amino acids: CASSDTVGAGANVLTF. In DNA, the CDR3 is TGTGCCAGCAGTGACACAGTTGGGGCTGGGGCCAACGTCCTGACTTTC.

This clone was recorded once. V and J are TRBV7-3 and TRBJ2-1, with TRBD2 matching 11 bases. With 4 bases clipped from V and 7 bases from J, the junction kept 6 bases outside the gene matches. The CDR3 totals 15 residues. Germline-derived CDR1 and CDR2 are SGHTA and FQGTGA. The CDR3: CASSSLAGAANEQFF. The CDR3 DNA is TGTGCCAGCAGCTCACTAGCGGGGGCCGCTAATGAGCAGTTCTTC.

The V and J genes are TRBV6-6 and TRBJ1-6; D might be TRBD1 (6 bases). CDR3 length equals 15 residues. Trimming removed 7 bases from V and 8 bases from J, with 18 bases in between. Germline loops: CDR1 MNHNY, CDR2 SVGAGI (reference sequence). The chain's CDR3 is CASNHGDRRDSPLHF. CDR3 nucleotide sequence: TGTGCCAGCAACCATGGAGACAGGAGAGATTCACCCCTCCACTTT.

The gene calls are TRBV9 and TRBJ1-2; D might be TRBD1 (5 bases). Germline V gives CDR1 SGDLS, CDR2 YYNGEE. This CDR3 region has 17 residues. V was cut by 3 bases and J by 5 bases, with 23 bases left in between. The CDR3 region has the DNA TGTGCCAGCAGCGCCGCCGACAGCCCGACTATACGTTATGGCTACACCTTC. Its protein is CASSAADSPTIRYGYTF.

The J gene is TRBJ1-2, the V gene TRBV28; no reliable D call. The CDR3 is made up of 14 amino acids. V lost 3 bases and J 4 bases, leaving 12 bases between the germline ends. Germline assignment: CDR1 MDHEN and CDR2 SYDVKM. The CDR3, as DNA: TGTGCCAGCAGTTTTGCCGAAGAGGGCTATGGCTACACCTTC. It translates to CASSFAEEGYGYTF.

The CDR3 loop reads CASSLVDREGNTEAFF. For the CDR3, the DNA is TGTGCCAGCAGCTTAGTCGACAGAGAGGGGAACACTGAAGCTTTCTTT. This chain links TRBV7-8 with TRBJ1-1; tentative D call: TRBD1 (5 bases). The CDR3 is 16 residues long. Germline CDR1 reads SGHVS; CDR2 reads FQNEAQ. Trimming took off 1 base at V and 1 base at J, with 13 bases between the two ends.

The chain combines TRBV9 with TRBJ2-7, with 10 bases aligning to TRBD2. The CDR3 loop spans 15 amino acids. The trim removed 4 bases at V and 5 bases at J, leaving 9 bases unmatched. Germline CDR1 and CDR2: SGDLS and YYNGEE. CDR3 sequence (DNA): TGTGCCAGCAGCTATTTAGCGGGGGGACTAGACGAGCAGTACTTC. Residues: CASSYLAGGLDEQYF.

This chain joins TRBV27 and TRBJ2-1; perhaps TRBD1 as D (6 bases). The CDR3 covers 14 residues. V shed 6 bases and J shed 4 bases, with 13 bases lying between them. Germline-derived CDR1 and CDR2 are MNHEY and SMNVEV (reference sequence). This CDR3 is CASSLTQGYNEQFF. The CDR3 nucleotides are TGTGCCAGCAGCCTTACACAGGGTTACAATGAGCAGTTCTTC.

This chain joins TRBV28 and TRBJ2-7; unclear D gene. Germline lookup yields CDR1 MDHEN and CDR2 SYDVKM. The CDR3 extends over 12 amino acids. Trimming took 3 bases from V and 5 from J, leaving 8 bases between them. The CDR3: CASSLGFDEQYF. The CDR3 bases are TGTGCCAGCAGTTTGGGATTTGACGAGCAGTACTTC.

The rearrangement uses TRBV7-2 and TRBJ1-1, with D tentatively TRBD1 (5 bases). Germline V lookup: CDR1 SGHTA, CDR2 FQGNSA. The CDR3 is 16 amino acids. The V end was cut by 2 bases, the J end by 3 bases, with 16 bases between. The CDR3 protein is CASSLSGGSRDTEAFF. The CDR3 nucleotides read TGTGCCAGCAGCTTATCCGGGGGTTCTAGGGACACTGAAGCTTTCTTT.